The clone carrying this TCR beta chain turned up a few times. Its antigen is still unknown. Time point denoted: 4-8 weeks after completion of therapy. Method: immunoSEQ multiplex PCR; TCRdb's copy keeps in-frame clones and lacks some. This table holds 20,000 or so clones, around 82% found once. The data stem from a study of T cell therapy after organ transplantation. Turning to the study itself: Short-term post-therapy blood was drawn 4 to 8 weeks after therapy ended.

Germline loops: CDR1 SGHTS, CDR2 YDEGEE. V was trimmed by 4 bases and J by 0 bases, leaving 11 bases between them. This CDR3 is 15 amino acids long. Study-level findings and limits: Nonresponders had marked pretherapy clonal expansions and little post-therapy change.

The material sequenced was CD8+ T cells from blood, taken after autologous CMV-specific T cell therapy. This clonotype was sampled from a human patient who had received a solid organ transplant and had CMV disease. Part of the T cell pool may stem from the graft donor. V usage is TRBV5-8 and J usage is TRBJ1-5; D not certain. CDR3 protein: CASSTDGYSNQPQHF. As DNA, the CDR3 is TGTGCCAGCAGCACCGACGGATATAGCAATCAGCCCCAGCATTTT.